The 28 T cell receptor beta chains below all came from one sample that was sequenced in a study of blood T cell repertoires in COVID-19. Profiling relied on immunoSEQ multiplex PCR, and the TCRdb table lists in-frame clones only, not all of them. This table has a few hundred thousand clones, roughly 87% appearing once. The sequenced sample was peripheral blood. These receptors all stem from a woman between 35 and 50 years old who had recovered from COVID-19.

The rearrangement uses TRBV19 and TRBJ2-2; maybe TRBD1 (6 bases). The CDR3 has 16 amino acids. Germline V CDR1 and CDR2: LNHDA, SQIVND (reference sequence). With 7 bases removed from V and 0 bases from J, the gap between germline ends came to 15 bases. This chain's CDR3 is CASILSGTSNTGELFF. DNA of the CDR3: TGTGCCAGTATTCTTTCGGGGACATCGAACACCGGGGAGCTGTTTTTT.

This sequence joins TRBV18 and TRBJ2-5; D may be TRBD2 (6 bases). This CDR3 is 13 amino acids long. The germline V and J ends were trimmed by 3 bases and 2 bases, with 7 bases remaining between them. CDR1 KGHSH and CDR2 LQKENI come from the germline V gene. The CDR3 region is CASSPREQETQYF. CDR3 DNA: TGTGCCAGCTCACCCCGGGAGCAAGAGACCCAGTACTTC.

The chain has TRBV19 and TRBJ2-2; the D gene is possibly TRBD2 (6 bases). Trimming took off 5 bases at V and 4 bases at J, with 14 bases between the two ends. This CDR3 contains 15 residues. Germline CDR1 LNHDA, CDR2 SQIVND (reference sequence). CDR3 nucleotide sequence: TGTGCCAGTAGTCTGGCGGGGCTCGGCACCGGGGAGCTGTTTTTT. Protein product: CASSLAGLGTGELFF. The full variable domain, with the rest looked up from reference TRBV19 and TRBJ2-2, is DGGITQSPKYLFRKEGQNVTLSCEQNLNHDAMYWYRQDPGQGLRLIYYSQIVNDFQKGDIAEGYSVSREKKESFPLTVTSAQKNPTAFYLCASSLAGLGTGELFFGEGSRLTVL.

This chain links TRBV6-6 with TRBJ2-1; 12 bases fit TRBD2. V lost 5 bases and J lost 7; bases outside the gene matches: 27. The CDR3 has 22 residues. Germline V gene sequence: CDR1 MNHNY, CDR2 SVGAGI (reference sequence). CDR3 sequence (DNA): TGTGCCAGCAGTCCCGAATCGCAGACTAGCGGGGGCGGGCTAGGAGTTAGAAATGAGCAGTTCTTC. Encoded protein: CASSPESQTSGGGLGVRNEQFF.

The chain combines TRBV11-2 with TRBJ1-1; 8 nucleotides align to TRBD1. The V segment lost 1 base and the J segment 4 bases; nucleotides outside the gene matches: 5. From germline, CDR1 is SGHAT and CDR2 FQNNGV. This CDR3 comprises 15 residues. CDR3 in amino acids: CASSLVTGVTTEAFF. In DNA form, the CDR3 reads TGTGCCAGCAGCTTAGTGACAGGGGTGACCACTGAAGCTTTCTTT.

The CDR3 DNA reads TGTGCCAGCAGTCGACGGACAGGGGGAGATGAAAAACTGTTTTTT. Translation gives CASSRRTGGDEKLFF. This chain uses TRBV6-5 with TRBJ1-4; 10 bases match TRBD1. Unmatched junction bases numbered 6, after V lost 5 bases and J lost 6 bases. CDR3 length: 15 amino acids. CDR1 and CDR2 (germline): MNHEY, SVGAGI.

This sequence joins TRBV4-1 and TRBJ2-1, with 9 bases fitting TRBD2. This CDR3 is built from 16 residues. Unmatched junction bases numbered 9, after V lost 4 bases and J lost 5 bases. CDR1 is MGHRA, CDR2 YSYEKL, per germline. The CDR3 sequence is CASSPGLASDHNEQFF. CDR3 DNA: TGCGCCAGCAGCCCAGGACTAGCGAGTGATCACAATGAGCAGTTCTTC.

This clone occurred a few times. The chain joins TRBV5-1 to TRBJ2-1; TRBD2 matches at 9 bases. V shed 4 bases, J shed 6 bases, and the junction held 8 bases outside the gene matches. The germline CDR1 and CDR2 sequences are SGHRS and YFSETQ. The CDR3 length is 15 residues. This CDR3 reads CASSPTNSGGNEQFF. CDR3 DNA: TGCGCCAGCAGCCCAACCAATAGCGGGGGCAATGAGCAGTTCTTC.

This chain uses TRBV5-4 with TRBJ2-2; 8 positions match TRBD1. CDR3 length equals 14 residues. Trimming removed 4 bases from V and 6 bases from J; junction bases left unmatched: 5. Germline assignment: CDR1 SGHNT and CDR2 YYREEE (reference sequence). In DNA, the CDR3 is TGTGCCAGCAGCCCGATACAGGGGGCCGGGGAGCTGTTTTTT. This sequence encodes CASSPIQGAGELFF.

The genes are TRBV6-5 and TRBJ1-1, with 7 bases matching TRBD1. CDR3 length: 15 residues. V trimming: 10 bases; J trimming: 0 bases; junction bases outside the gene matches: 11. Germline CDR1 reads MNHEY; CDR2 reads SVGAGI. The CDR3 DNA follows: TGTGCCACCACGAAGGGGGCATGGATGAACACTGAAGCTTTCTTT. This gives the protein CATTKGAWMNTEAFF.

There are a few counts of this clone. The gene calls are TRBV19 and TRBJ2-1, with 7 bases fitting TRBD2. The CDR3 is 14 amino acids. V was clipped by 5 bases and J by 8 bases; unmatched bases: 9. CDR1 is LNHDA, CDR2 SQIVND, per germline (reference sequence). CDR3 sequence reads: CASSRRERGHEQFF. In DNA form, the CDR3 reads TGTGCCAGTAGTCGGCGGGAGCGGGGTCATGAGCAGTTCTTC.

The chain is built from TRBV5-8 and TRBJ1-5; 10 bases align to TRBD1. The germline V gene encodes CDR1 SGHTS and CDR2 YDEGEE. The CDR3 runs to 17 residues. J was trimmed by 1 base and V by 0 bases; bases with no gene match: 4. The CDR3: CASSLGQGALSNQPQHF. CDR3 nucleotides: TGTGCCAGCAGCTTGGGACAGGGGGCTTTGAGCAATCAGCCCCAGCATTTT.

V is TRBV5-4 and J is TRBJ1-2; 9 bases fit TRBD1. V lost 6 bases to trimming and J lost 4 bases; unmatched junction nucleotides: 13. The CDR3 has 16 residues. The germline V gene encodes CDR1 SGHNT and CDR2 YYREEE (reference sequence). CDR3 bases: TGTGCCAGCACAAGCGATCCGGGACAGGGTGCCTATGGCTACACCTTC. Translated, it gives CASTSDPGQGAYGYTF.

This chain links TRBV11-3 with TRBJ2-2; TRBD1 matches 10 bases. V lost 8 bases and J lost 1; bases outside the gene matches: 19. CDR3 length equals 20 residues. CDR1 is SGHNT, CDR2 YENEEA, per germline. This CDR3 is CASQPRRGQGSQRNTGELFF. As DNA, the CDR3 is TGTGCCAGCCAGCCTAGGAGGGGACAGGGGTCGCAAAGGAACACCGGGGAGCTGTTTTTT.

CDR3 region: CASSLLGLVKTAVQFF. CDR3 sequence (DNA): TGTGCCAGCAGCTTACTGGGACTAGTTAAAACAGCGGTGCAGTTCTTC. The gene calls are TRBV11-2 and TRBJ2-1, with 8 bases fitting TRBD2. The V and J ends lost 2 bases and 12 bases, in that order; junction bases with no gene match: 15. The CDR3 has 16 amino acids. CDR1 is SGHAT, CDR2 FQNNGV, per germline.

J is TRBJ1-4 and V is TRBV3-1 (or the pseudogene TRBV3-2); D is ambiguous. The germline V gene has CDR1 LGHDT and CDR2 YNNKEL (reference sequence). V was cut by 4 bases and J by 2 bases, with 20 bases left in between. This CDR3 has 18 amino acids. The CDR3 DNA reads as TGTGCCAGCAGCCCCCGACGAGGGAGGCCTTTTACTAATGAAAAACTGTTTTTT. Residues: CASSPRRGRPFTNEKLFF.

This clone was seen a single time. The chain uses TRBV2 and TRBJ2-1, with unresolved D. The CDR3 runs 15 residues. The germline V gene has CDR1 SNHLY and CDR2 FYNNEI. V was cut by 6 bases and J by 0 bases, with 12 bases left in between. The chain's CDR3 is CASRSLRSSYNEQFF. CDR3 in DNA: TGTGCCAGCAGGAGCTTGCGGAGCTCCTACAATGAGCAGTTCTTC.

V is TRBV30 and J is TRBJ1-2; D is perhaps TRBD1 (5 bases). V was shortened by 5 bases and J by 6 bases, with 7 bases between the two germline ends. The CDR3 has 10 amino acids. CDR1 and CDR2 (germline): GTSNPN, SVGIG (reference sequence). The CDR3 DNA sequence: TGTGCCTGGGGGGGGGATGGCTACACCTTC. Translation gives CAWGGDGYTF.

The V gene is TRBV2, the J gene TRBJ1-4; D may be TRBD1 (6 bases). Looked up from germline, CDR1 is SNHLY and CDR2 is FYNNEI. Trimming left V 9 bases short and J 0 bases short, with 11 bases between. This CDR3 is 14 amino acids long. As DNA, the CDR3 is TGTGCCAGTGCGTCAGGGGCAACTAATGAAAAACTGTTTTTT. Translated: CASASGATNEKLFF.

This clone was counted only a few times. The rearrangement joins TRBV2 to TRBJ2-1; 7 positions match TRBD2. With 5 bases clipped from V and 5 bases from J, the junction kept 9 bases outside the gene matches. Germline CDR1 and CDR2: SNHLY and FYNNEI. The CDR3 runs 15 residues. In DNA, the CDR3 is TGTGCCAGCAGTACCGACGGGGGGTCCCACAATGAGCAGTTCTTC. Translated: CASSTDGGSHNEQFF.

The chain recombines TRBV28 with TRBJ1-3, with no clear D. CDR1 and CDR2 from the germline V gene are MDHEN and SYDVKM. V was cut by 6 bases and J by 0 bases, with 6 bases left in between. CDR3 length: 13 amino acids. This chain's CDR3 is CASRESSGNTIYF. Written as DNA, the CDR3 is TGTGCCAGCAGGGAGAGCTCTGGAAACACCATATATTTT.

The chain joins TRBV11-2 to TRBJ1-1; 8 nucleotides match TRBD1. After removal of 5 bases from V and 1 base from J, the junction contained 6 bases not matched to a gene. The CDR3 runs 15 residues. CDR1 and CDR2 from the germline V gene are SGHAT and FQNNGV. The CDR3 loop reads CASSVPGGPNTEAFF. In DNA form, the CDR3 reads TGTGCCAGCAGCGTTCCAGGGGGCCCGAACACTGAAGCTTTCTTT. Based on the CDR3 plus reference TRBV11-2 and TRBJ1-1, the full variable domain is EAGVAQSPRYKIIEKRQSVAFWCNPISGHATLYWYQQILGQGPKLLIQFQNNGVVDDSQLPKDRFSAERLKGVDSTLKIQPAKLEDSAVYLCASSVPGGPNTEAFFGQGTRLTVV.

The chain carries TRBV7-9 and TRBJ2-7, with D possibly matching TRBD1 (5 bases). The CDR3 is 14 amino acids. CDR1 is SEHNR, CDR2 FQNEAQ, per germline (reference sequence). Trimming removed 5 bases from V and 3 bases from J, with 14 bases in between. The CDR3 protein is CASSEGHYYYEQYF. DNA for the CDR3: TGTGCCAGCAGCGAAGGACATTATTACTACGAGCAGTACTTC.

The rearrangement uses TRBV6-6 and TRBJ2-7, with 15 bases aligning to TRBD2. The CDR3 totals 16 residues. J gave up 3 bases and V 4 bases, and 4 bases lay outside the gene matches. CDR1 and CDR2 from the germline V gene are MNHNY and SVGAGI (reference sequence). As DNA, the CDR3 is TGTGCCAGCAGTTCCCCGGGACTAGCGGGGGGCTACGAGCAGTACTTC. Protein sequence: CASSSPGLAGGYEQYF.

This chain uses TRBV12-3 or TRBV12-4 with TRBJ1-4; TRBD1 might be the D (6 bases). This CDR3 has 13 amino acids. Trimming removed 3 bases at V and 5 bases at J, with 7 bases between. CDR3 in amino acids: CASSFTGNEKLFF. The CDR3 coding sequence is TGTGCCAGCAGTTTTACAGGGAATGAAAAACTGTTTTTT.

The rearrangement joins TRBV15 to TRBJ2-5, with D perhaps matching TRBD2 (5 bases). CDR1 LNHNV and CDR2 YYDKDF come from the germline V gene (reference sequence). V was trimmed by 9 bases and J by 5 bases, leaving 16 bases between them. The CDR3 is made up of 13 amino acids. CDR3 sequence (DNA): TGTGCCACTTCCGCCCGGGGTGGCGAGACCCAGTACTTC. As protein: CATSARGGETQYF.

The CDR3 coding sequence is TGTGCCAGCAGCTTTACGGGAACCACAGATACGCAGTATTTT. Translated: CASSFTGTTDTQYF. The chain employs TRBV11-3 and TRBJ2-3; maybe TRBD2 (5 bases). Trimming removed 3 bases at V and 2 bases at J, with 9 bases between. The V gene's germline CDR1 is SGHNT and CDR2 YENEEA. The CDR3 consists of 14 residues. The full variable domain, with the rest looked up from reference TRBV11-3 and TRBJ2-3, is EAGVVQSPRYKIIEKKQPVAFWCNPISGHNTLYWYLQNLGQGPELLIRYENEEAVDDSQLPKDRFSAERLKGVDSTLKIQPAELGDSAVYLCASSFTGTTDTQYFGPGTRLTVL.

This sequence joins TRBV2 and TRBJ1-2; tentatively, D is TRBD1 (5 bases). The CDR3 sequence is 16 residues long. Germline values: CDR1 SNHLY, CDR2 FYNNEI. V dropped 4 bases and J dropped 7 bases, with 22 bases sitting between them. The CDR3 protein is CASSANGLGGGGGYTF. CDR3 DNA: TGTGCCAGCAGTGCGAACGGGCTTGGGGGAGGTGGTGGCTACACCTTC.